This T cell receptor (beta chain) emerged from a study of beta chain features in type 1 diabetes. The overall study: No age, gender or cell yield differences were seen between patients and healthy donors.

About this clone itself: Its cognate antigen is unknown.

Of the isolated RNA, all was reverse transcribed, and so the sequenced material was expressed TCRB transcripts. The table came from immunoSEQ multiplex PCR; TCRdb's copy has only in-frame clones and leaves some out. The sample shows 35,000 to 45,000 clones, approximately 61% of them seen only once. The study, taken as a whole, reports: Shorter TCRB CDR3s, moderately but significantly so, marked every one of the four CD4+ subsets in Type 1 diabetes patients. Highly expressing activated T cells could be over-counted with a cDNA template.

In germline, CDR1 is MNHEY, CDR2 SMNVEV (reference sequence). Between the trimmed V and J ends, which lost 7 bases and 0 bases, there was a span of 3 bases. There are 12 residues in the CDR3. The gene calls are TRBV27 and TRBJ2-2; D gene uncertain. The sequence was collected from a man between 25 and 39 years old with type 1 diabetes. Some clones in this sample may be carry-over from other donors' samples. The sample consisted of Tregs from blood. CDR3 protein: CASTSNTGELFF. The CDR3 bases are TGTGCCAGCACCTCGAACACCGGGGAGCTGTTTTTT.